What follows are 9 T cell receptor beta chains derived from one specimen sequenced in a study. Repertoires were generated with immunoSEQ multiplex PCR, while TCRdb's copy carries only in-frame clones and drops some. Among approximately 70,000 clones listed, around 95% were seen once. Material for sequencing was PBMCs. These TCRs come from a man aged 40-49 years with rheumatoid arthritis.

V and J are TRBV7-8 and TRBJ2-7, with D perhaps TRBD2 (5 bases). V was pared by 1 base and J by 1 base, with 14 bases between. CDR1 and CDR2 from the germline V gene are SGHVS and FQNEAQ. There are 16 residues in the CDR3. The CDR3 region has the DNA TGTGCCAGCAGCTTAGGGGCCGGACGGGATTCCTACGAGCAGTACTTC. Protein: CASSLGAGRDSYEQYF.

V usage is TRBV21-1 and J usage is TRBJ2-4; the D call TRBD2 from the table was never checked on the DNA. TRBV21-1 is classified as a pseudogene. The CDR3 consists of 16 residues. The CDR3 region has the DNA TGTGCCATCAGATGTATTCGGGTCATAGCCAAAAACATTCAGTACTTC. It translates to CAIRCIRVIAKNIQYF.

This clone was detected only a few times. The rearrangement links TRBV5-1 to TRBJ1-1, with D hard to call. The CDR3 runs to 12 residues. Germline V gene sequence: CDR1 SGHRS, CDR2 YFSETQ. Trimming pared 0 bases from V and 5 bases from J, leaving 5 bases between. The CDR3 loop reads CASSLEHTEAFF. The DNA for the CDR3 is TGCGCCAGCAGCTTGGAGCATACTGAAGCTTTCTTT. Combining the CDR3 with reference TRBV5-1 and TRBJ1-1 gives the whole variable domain KAGVTQTPRYLIKTRGQQVTLSCSPISGHRSVSWYQQTPGQGLQFLFEYFSETQRNKGNFPGRFSGRQFSNSRSEMNVSTLELGDSALYLCASSLEHTEAFFGQGTRLTVV.

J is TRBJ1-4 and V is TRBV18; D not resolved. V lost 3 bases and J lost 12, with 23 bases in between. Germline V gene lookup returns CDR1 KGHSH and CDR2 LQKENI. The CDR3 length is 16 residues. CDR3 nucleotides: TGTGCCAGCTCACCTCCCCAACGACCGCCCGGTGGGGAACTGTTTTTT. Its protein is CASSPPQRPPGGELFF. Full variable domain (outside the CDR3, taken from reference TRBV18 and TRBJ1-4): NAGVMQNPRHLVRRRGQEARLRCSPMKGHSHVYWYRQLPEEGLKFMVYLQKENIIDESGMPKERFSAEFPKEGPSILRIQQVVRGDSAAYFCASSPPQRPPGGELFFGSGTQLSVL.

The CDR3 region has the DNA TGCGCCAGCAGCCAATCCCGGGACAGGGCGGAAAAACTGTTTTTT. As protein: CASSQSRDRAEKLFF. V gene TRBV4-1 combines with J gene TRBJ1-4; 9 bases fit TRBD1. J was trimmed by 8 bases and V by 2 bases; bases with no gene match: 6. Germline V lookup: CDR1 MGHRA, CDR2 YSYEKL. The length of the CDR3 is 15 residues.

The CDR3 nucleotides are TGTGCCAGCAGCGTGGCCCATCGAAGCTCCTATAATTCACCCCTCCACTTT. Its translation is CASSVAHRSSYNSPLHF. The V call is TRBV7-2, the J call TRBJ1-6; no reliable D call. The length of the CDR3 is 17 residues. V was pared by 5 bases and J by 0 bases, with 14 bases between. Germline V gene lookup returns CDR1 SGHTA and CDR2 FQGNSA.

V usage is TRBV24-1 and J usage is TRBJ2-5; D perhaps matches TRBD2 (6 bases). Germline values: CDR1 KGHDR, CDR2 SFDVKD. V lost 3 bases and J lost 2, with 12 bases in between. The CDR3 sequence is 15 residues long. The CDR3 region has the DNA TGTGCCACCAGTGATCCCGGAGGGCTTCAAGAGACCCAGTACTTC. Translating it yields CATSDPGGLQETQYF.

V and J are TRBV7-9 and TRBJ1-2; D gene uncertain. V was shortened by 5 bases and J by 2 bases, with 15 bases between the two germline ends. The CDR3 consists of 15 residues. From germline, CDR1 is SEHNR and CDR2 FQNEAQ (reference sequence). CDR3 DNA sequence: TGTGCCAGCAGCGCCGGTAGAAGGCCAAACTATGGCTACACCTTC. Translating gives CASSAGRRPNYGYTF.

CDR3 region: CAEGALGKNIQYF. DNA for the CDR3: TGTGCCGAGGGGGCCCTAGGCAAAAACATTCAGTACTTC. This chain connects TRBV7-8 to TRBJ2-4, with 7 bases aligning to TRBD1. CDR3 length equals 13 residues. V shed 11 bases, J shed 3 bases, and the junction held 7 bases outside the gene matches. CDR1 is SGHVS, CDR2 FQNEAQ, per germline.